The present entry profiles one T cell receptor (beta chain) with its context. This specimen belongs to a study of OX40 agonist ivuxolimab in advanced cancers. Profiling relied on immunoSEQ multiplex PCR, and the TCRdb table lists in-frame clones only, not all of them. The profile covers about 80,000 clones, with 80% to 90% appearing a single time and 1.5% to 2% taken by the ten largest. The germline V gene encodes CDR1 LGHNA and CDR2 YNFKEQ. Between the trimmed V and J ends, which lost 4 bases and 9 bases, there was a span of 10 bases. The CDR3 is made up of 12 amino acids. Sample: CD4+ or CD8+ T cells sorted from blood, taken in a trial of the OX40 agonist ivuxolimab. This TCR came from an adult with an advanced solid tumor such as melanoma, head and neck, liver or kidney cancer. This chain uses TRBV4-2 with TRBJ1-5; D is unclear. CDR3 loop: CASSPAPWPQHF. The CDR3 DNA reads TGTGCCAGCAGCCCCGCCCCATGGCCCCAGCATTTT.